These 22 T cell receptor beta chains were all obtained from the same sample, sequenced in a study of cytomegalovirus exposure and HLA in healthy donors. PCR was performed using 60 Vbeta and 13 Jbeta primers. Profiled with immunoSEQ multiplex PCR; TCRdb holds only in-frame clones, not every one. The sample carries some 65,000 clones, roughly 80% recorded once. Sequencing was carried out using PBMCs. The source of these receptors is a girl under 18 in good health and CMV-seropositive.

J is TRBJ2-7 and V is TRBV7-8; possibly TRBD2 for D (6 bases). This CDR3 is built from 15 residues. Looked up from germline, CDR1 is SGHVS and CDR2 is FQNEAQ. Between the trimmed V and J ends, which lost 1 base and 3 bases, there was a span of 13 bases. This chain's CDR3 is CASSLGASAGYEQYF. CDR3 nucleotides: TGTGCCAGCAGCTTAGGGGCTAGCGCGGGCTACGAGCAGTACTTC.

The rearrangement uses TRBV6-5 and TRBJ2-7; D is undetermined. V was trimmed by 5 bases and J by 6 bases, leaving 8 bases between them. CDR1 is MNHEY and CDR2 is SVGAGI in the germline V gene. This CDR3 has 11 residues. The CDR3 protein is CASSTSTEQYF. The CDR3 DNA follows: TGTGCCAGCAGTACCTCTACCGAGCAGTACTTC.

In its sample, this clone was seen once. The CDR3 DNA sequence: TGCGCCAGCTCGGGAGGGGGGCCCAACGAGCAGTACTTC. It specifies CASSGGGPNEQYF. V is TRBV5-1 and J is TRBJ2-7; TRBD2 matches at 8 bases. Germline V gene lookup returns CDR1 SGHRS and CDR2 YFSETQ. J lost 5 bases, V lost 7 bases, and 8 bases had no gene match. There are 13 residues in the CDR3. The complete variable domain, with remaining parts taken from reference TRBV5-1 and TRBJ2-7, reads KAGVTQTPRYLIKTRGQQVTLSCSPISGHRSVSWYQQTPGQGLQFLFEYFSETQRNKGNFPGRFSGRQFSNSRSEMNVSTLELGDSALYLCASSGGGPNEQYFGPGTRLTVT.

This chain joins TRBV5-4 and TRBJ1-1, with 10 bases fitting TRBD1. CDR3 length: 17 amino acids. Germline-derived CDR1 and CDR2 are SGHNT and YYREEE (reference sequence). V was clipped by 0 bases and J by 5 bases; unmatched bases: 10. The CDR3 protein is CASSLGGDRGRRTEAFF. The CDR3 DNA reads TGTGCCAGCAGCTTGGGAGGGGACAGGGGTCGTCGAACTGAAGCTTTCTTT.

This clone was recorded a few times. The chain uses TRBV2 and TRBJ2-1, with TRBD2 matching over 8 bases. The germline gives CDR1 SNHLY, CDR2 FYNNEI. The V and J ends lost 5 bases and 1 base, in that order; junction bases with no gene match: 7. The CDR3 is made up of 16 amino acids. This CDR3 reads CASSTTSGRSYNEQFF. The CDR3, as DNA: TGTGCCAGCAGTACAACTAGCGGTAGGTCCTACAATGAGCAGTTCTTC.

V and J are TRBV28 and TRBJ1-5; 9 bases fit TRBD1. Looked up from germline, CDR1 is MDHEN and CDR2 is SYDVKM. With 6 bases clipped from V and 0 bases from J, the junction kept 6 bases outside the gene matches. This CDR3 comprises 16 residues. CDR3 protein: CASRQGARGSNQPQHF. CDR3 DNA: TGTGCCAGCAGACAGGGGGCAAGGGGTAGCAATCAGCCCCAGCATTTT.

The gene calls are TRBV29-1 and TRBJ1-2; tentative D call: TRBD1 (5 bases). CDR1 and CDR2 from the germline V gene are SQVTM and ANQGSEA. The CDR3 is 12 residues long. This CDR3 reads CSGNGGDYGYTF. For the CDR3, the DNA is TGCAGTGGAAACGGGGGAGACTATGGCTACACCTTC.

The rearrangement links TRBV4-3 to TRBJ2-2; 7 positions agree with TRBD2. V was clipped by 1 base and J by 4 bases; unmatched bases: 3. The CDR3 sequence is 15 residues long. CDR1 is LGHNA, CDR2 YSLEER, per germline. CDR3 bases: TGCGCCAGCAGCCAAGCTAGCGGATTCACCGGGGAGCTGTTTTTT. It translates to CASSQASGFTGELFF.

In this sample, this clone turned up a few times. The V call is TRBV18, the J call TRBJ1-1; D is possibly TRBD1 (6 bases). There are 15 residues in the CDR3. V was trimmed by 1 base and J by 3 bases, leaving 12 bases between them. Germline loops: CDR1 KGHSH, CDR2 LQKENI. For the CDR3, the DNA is TGTGCCAGCTCACCACTCAGGACAGACTACACTGAAGCTTTCTTT. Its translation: CASSPLRTDYTEAFF.

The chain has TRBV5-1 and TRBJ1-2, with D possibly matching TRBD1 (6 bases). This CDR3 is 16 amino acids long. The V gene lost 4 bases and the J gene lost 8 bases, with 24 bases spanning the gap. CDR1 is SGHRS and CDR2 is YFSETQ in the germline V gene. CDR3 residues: CASSTRQGTRNGGYTF. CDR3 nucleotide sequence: TGCGCCAGCAGCACCCGGCAGGGGACACGCAACGGCGGCTACACCTTC.

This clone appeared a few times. DNA for the CDR3: TGTGCCATTAGCCCCTCCGGGACTCATGCCGGGGGGGCCAACGTCCTGACTTTC. The encoded protein is CAISPSGTHAGGANVLTF. This chain connects TRBV10-3 to TRBJ2-6, with D possibly TRBD2 on 6 matching bases. Germline assignment: CDR1 ENHRY and CDR2 SYGVKD. V was trimmed by 9 bases and J by 4 bases, leaving 25 bases between them. This CDR3 contains 18 residues.

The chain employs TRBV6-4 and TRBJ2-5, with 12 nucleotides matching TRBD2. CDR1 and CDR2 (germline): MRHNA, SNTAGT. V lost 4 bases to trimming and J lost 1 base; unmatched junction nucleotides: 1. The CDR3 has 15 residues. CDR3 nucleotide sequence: TGTGCCAGCAGTGTGGGACTAGCGGGCCAAGAGACCCAGTACTTC. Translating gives CASSVGLAGQETQYF.

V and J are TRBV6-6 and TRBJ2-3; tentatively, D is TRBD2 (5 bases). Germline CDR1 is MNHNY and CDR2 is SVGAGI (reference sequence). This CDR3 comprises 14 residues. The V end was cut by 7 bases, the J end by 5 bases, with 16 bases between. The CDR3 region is CASTIPGNLDTQYF. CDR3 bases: TGTGCCAGCACCATACCCGGGAATTTAGATACGCAGTATTTT.

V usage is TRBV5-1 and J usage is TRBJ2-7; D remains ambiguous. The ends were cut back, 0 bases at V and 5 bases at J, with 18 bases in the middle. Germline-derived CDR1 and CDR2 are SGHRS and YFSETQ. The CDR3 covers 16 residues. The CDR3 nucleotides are TGCGCCAGCAGCTTGGAGGTCGGTCTCCTAGGCGACGAGCAGTACTTC. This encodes CASSLEVGLLGDEQYF.

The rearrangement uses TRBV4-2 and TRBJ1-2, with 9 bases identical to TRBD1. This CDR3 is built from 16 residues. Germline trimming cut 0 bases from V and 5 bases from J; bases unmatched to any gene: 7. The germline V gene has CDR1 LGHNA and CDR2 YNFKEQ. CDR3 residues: CASSQDRDREPYGYTF. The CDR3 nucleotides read TGTGCCAGCAGCCAAGACCGGGACAGGGAGCCGTATGGCTACACCTTC.

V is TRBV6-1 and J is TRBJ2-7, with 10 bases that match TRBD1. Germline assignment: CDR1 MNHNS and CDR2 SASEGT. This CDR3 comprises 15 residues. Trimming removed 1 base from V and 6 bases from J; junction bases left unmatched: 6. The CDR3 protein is CASSEGGTGASEQYF. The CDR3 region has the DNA TGTGCCAGCAGTGAAGGGGGGACAGGGGCAAGCGAGCAGTACTTC.

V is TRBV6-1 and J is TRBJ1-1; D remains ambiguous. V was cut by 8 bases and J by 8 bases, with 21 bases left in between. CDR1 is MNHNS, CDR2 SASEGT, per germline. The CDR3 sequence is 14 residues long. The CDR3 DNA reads TGTGCCAGCGCGGGCCAAGGGAGAGGTCGGGAAGCTTTCTTT. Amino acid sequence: CASAGQGRGREAFF.

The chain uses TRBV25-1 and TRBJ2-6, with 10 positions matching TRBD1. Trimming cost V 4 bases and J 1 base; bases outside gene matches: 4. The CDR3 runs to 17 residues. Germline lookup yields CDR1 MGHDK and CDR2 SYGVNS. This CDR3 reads CASSGGQGPSGANVLTF. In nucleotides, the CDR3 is TGTGCCAGCAGTGGGGGACAGGGGCCGTCTGGGGCCAACGTCCTGACTTTC.

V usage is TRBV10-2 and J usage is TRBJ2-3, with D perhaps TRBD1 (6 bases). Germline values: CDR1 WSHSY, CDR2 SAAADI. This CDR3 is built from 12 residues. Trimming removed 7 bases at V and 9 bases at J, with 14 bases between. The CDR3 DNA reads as TGCGCCAGCACCAGGACCCAGGGGACGCAGTATTTT. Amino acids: CASTRTQGTQYF.

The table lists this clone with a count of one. Here the CDR3 DNA reads TGTGCCAGCAGTTTACTAGGGGCCCCCCAAGAGACCCAGTACTTC. Encoded protein: CASSLLGAPQETQYF. This sequence joins TRBV28 and TRBJ2-5; D perhaps matches TRBD1 (5 bases). Germline CDR1 MDHEN, CDR2 SYDVKM. Trimming stripped 2 bases from V and 1 base from J, with 11 bases between. The CDR3 is 15 residues long.

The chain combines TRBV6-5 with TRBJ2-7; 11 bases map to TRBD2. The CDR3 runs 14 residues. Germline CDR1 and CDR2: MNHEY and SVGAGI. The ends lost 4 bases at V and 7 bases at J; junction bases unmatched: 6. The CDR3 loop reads CASSSGTSGTEQYF. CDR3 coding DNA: TGTGCCAGCAGTTCTGGGACTAGCGGAACTGAGCAGTACTTC.

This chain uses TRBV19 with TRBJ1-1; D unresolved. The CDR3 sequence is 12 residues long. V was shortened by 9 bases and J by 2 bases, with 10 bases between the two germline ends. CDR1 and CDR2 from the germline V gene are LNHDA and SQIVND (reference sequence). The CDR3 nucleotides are TGTGCCAGGATAGAGGGAAACACTGAAGCTTTCTTT. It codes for CARIEGNTEAFF.